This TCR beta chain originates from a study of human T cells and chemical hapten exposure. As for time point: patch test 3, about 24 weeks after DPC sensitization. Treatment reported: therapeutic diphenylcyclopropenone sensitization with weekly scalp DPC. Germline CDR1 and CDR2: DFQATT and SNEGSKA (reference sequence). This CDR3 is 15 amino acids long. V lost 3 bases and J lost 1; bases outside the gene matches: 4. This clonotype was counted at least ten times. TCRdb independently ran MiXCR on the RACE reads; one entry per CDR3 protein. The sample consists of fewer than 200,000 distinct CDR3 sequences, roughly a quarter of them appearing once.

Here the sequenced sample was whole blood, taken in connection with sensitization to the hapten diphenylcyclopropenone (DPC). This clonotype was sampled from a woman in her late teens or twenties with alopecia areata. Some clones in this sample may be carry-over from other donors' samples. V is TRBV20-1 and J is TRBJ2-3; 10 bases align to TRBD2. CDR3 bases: TGCAGTGCTAGGGCCGGGACTAGCGGCACAGATACGCAGTATTTT. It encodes CSARAGTSGTDTQYF.